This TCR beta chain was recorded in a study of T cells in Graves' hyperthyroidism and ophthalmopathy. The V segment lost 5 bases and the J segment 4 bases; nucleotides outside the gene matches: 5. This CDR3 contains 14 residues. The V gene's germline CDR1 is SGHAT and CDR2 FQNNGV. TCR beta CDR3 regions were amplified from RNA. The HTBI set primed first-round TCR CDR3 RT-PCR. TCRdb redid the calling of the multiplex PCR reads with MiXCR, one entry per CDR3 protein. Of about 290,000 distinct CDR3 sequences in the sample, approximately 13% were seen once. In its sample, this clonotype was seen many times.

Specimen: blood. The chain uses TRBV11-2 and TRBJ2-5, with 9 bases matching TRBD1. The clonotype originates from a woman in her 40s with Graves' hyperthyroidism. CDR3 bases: TGTGCCAGCAGCAATAGACAGGGGGGAGAGACCCAGTACTTC. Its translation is CASSNRQGGETQYF.